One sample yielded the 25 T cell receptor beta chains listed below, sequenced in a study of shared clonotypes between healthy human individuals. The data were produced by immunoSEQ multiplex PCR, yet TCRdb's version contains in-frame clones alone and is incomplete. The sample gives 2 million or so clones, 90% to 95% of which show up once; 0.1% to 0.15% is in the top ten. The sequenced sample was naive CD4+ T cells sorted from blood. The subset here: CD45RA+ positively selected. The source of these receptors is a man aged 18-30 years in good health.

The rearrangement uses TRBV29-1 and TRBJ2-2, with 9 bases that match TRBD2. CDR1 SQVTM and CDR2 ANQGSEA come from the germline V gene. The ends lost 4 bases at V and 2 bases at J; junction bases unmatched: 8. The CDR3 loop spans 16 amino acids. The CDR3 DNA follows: TGCAGCGTTGGGAGTATAGCGGGAGTTAACACCGGGGAGCTGTTTTTT. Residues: CSVGSIAGVNTGELFF.

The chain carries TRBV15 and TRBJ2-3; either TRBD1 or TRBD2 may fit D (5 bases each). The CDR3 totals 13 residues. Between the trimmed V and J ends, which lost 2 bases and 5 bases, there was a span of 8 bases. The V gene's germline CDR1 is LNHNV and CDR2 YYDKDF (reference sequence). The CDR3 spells CATSRPGGDTQYF. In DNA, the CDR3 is TGTGCCACCAGCAGACCTGGGGGAGATACGCAGTATTTT.

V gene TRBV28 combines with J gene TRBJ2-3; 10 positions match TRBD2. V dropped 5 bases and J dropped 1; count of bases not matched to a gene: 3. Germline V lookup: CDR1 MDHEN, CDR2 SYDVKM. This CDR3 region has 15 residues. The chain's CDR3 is CASSGLAERTDTQYF. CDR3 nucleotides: TGTGCCAGCAGTGGACTAGCGGAGCGCACAGATACGCAGTATTTT.

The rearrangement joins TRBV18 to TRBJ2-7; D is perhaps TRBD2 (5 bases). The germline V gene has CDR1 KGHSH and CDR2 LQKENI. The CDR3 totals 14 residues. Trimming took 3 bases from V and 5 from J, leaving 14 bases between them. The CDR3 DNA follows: TGTGCCAGCTCACCCCCAGGACTGGAAGACGAGCAGTACTTC. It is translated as CASSPPGLEDEQYF.

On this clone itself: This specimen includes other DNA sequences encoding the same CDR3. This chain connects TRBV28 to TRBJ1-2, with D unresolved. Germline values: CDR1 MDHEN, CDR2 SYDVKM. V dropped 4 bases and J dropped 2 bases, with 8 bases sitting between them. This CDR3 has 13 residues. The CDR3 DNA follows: TGTGCCAGCAGTTCTCCCGGGAACTATGGCTACACCTTC. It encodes CASSSPGNYGYTF.

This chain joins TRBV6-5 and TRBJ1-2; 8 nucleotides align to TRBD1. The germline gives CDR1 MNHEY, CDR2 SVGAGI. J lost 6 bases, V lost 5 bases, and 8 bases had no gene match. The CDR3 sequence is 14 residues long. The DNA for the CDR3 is TGTGCCAGCAGTGGACAGGGATCAATGAATGGCTACACCTTC. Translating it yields CASSGQGSMNGYTF.

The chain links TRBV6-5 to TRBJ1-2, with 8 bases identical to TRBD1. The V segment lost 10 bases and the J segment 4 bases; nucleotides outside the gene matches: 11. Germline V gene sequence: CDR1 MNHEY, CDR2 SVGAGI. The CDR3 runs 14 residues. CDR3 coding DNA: TGTGCCACCCTCTACGGACAGGGCGGCTATGGCTACACCTTC. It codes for CATLYGQGGYGYTF.

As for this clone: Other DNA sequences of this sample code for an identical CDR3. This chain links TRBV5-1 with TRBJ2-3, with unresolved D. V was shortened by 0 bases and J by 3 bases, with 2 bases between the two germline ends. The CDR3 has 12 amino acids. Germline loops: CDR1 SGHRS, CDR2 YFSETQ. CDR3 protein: CASSLVTDTQYF. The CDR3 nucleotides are TGCGCCAGCAGCTTGGTAACAGATACGCAGTATTTT.

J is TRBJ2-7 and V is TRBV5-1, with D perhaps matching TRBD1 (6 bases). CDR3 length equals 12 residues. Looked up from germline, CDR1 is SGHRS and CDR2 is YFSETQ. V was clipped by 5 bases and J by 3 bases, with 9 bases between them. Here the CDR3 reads CASRGDIYEQYF. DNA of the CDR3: TGCGCCAGCAGAGGGGACATCTACGAGCAGTACTTC.

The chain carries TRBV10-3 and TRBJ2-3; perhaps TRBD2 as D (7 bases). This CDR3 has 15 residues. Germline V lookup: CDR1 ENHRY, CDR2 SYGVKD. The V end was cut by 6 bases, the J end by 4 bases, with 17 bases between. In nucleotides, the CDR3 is TGTGCCATCAGCGGGGGGCAGGCCGAGGCAGATACGCAGTATTTT. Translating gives CAISGGQAEADTQYF.

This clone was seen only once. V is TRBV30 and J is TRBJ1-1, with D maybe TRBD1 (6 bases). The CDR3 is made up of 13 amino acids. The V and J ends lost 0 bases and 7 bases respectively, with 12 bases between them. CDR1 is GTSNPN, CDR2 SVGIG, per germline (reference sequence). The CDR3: CAWSVRQDGEAFF. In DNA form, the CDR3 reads TGTGCCTGGAGTGTACGACAGGACGGTGAAGCTTTCTTT.

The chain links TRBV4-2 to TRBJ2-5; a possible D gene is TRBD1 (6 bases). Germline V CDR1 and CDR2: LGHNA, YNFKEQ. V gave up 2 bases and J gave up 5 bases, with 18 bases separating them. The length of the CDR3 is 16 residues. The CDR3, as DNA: TGTGCCAGCAGCCAATCGACAGGAATGAGGAGGGAGACCCAGTACTTC. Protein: CASSQSTGMRRETQYF.

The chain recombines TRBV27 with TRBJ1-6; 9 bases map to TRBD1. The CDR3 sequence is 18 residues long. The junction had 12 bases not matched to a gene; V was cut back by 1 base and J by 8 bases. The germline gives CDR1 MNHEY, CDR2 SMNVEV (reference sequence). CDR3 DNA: TGTGCCAGCAGTTTATGGGGGGGACAGGGAATAGAATATTCACCCCTCCACTTT. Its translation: CASSLWGGQGIEYSPLHF.

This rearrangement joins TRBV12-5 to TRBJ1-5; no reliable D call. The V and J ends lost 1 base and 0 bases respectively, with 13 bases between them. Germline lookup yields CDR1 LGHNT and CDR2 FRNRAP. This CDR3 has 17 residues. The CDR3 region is CASGLEWTANSNQPQHF. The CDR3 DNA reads TGTGCTAGTGGTTTGGAATGGACGGCAAATAGCAATCAGCCCCAGCATTTT.

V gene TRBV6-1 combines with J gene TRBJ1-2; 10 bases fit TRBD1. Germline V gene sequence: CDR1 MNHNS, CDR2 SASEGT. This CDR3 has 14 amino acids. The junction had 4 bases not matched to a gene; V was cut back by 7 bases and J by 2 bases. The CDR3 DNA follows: TGTGCCAGCACCGGGACAGGGGCCAACTATGGCTACACCTTC. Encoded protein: CASTGTGANYGYTF.

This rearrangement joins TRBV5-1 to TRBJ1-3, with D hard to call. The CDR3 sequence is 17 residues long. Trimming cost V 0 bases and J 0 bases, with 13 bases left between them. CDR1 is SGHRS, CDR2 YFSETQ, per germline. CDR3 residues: CASSLEGSSTSGNTIYF. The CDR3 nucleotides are TGCGCCAGCAGCTTGGAAGGCAGTTCTACCTCTGGAAACACCATATATTTT.

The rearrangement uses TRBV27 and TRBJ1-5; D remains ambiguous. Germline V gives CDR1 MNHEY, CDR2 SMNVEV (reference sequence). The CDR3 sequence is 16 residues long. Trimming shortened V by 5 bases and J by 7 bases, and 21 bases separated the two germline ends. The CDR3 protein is CASSPIGGYGVQPQHF. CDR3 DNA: TGTGCCAGCAGTCCGATCGGAGGGTATGGGGTCCAGCCCCAGCATTTT.

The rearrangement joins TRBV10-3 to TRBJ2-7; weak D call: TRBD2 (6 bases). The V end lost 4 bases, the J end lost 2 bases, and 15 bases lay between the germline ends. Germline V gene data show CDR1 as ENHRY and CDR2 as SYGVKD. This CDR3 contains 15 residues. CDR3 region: CAISADTSRTYEQYF. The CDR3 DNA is TGTGCCATCAGTGCCGATACTAGCCGTACCTACGAGCAGTACTTC.

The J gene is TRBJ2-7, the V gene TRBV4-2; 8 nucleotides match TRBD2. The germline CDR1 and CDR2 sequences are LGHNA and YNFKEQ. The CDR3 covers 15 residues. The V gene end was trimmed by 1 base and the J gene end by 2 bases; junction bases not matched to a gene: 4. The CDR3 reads CASSQVREAPYEQYF. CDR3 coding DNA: TGTGCCAGCAGCCAAGTGCGGGAGGCCCCCTACGAGCAGTACTTC.

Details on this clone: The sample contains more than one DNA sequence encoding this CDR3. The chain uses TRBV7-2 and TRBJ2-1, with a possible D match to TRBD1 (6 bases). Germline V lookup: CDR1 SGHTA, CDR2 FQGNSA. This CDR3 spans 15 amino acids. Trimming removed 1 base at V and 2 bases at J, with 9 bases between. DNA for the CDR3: TGTGCCAGCAGCTTAGAAGCAGGGGCCTACAATGAGCAGTTCTTC. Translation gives CASSLEAGAYNEQFF.

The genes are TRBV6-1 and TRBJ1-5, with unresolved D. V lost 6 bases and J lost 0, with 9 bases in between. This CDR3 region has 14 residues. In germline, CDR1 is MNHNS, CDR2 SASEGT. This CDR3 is CASSLDNSNQPQHF. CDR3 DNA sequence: TGTGCCAGCAGCCTTGACAATAGCAATCAGCCCCAGCATTTT.

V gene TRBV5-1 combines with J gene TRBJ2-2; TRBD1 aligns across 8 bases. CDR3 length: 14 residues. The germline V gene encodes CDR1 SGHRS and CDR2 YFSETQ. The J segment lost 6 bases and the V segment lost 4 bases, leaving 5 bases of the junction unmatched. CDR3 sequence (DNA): TGCGCCAGCAGCGGTCAGGGGGCATCCGGGGAGCTGTTTTTT. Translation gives CASSGQGASGELFF.

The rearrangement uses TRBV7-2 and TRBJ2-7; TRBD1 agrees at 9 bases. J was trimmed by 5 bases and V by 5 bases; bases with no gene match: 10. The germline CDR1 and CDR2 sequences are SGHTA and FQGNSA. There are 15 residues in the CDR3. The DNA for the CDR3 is TGTGCCAGCAGCGTCTCTGGGACAGGGAAAAACGAGCAGTACTTC. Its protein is CASSVSGTGKNEQYF.

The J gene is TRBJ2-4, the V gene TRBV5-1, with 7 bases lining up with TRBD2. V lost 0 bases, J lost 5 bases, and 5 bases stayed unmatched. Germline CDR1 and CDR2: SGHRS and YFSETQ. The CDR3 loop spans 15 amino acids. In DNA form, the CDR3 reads TGCGCCAGCAGCTTGGTGCCGGGGGGTCAAAACATTCAGTACTTC. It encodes CASSLVPGGQNIQYF.

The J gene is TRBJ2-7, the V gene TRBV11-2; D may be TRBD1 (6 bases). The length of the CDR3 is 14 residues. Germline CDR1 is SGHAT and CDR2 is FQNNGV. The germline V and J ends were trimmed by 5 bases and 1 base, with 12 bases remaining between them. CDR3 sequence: CASSPTTGSYEQYF. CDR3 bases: TGTGCCAGCAGCCCTACTACAGGGTCCTACGAGCAGTACTTC. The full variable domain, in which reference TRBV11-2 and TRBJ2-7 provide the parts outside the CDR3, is EAGVAQSPRYKIIEKRQSVAFWCNPISGHATLYWYQQILGQGPKLLIQFQNNGVVDDSQLPKDRFSAERLKGVDSTLKIQPAKLEDSAVYLCASSPTTGSYEQYFGPGTRLTVT.